The next 21 T cell receptor beta chains were all read from a single sample in a study of regulatory T cells in long-lasting Graves disease. According to the study, TCR beta libraries were built with iRepertoire HTBI primers and CDR3-region Arm-PCR. MiXCR, applied by TCRdb to the multiplex PCR reads, yields one record per CDR3 protein. The data show a few hundred thousand distinct CDR3 sequences, 15% to 20% seen once. Specified time point: newly diagnosed GD, antithyroid drugs for less than 3 months. Scientists built the TCR library using RNA that was extracted from PBMCs. These records were also assigned to another study, of T cells in Graves' hyperthyroidism and ophthalmopathy.

The sequencing used peripheral blood mononuclear cells (PBMCs), collected at new diagnosis, from a patient treated with antithyroid drugs. Receptors were obtained from a woman in her 30s with Graves disease.

This clonotype has at least ten counts. The chain couples TRBV2 to TRBJ1-2, with D possibly TRBD1 on 5 matching bases. Per the germline V gene, CDR1 is SNHLY and CDR2 is FYNNEI. V was shortened by 7 bases and J by 2 bases, with 11 bases between the two germline ends. This CDR3 is built from 13 residues. The CDR3 loop reads CASTRDANYGYTF. In DNA, the CDR3 is TGTGCCAGCACTCGGGACGCAAACTATGGCTACACCTTC.

The CDR3 protein is CASNTVGTYEQYF. The CDR3 nucleotides are TGTGCCAGCAACACCGTCGGGACCTACGAGCAGTACTTC. The V call is TRBV11-2, the J call TRBJ2-7; a weak D match, TRBD2 (5 bases). Germline lookup yields CDR1 SGHAT and CDR2 FQNNGV. Deletions cut 7 bases from V and 2 bases from J, with 12 bases between. The CDR3 extends over 13 amino acids.

This clonotype was seen at least ten times. The V call is TRBV28, the J call TRBJ2-7, with D hard to call. With 5 bases removed from V and 6 bases from J, the gap between germline ends came to 8 bases. The CDR3 runs to 11 residues. CDR1 and CDR2 from the germline V gene are MDHEN and SYDVKM. CDR3 sequence reads: CASSRRFEQYF. CDR3 coding DNA: TGTGCCAGCAGTCGACGTTTCGAGCAGTACTTC.

The chain employs TRBV14 and TRBJ2-3, with a possible D match to TRBD2 (5 bases). V was cut by 4 bases and J by 4 bases, with 18 bases left in between. Germline-derived CDR1 and CDR2 are SGHDN and FVKESK. The CDR3 has 16 residues. DNA of the CDR3: TGTGCCAGCAGCCGCCCCCGGCTAGGAGGAGCAGATACGCAGTATTTT. It specifies CASSRPRLGGADTQYF.

This clonotype showed up many times. The chain carries TRBV15 and TRBJ1-1; the match to TRBD1 covers 9 bases. Germline V gene sequence: CDR1 LNHNV, CDR2 YYDKDF (reference sequence). The junction had 6 bases not matched to a gene; V was cut back by 3 bases and J by 4 bases. The CDR3 is 15 amino acids. CDR3: CATSSVDRGSTEAFF. DNA for the CDR3: TGTGCCACCAGCAGCGTTGACAGGGGGAGCACTGAAGCTTTCTTT.

This chain joins TRBV11-1 and TRBJ2-5; the D call may be TRBD1 or TRBD2 (6 bases each). The DNA end favors TRBJ2-1, so the J call may be wrong. The V gene's germline CDR1 is SGHAT and CDR2 FQDESV (reference sequence). The CDR3 runs to 14 residues. DNA for the CDR3: TGTGCCAGCAGAGGGGGGAGCGAGTACAATGAGCAGTTCTTC. The encoded protein is CASRGGSEYNEQFF.

This clonotype was counted between two and nine times. V and J are TRBV19 and TRBJ2-7, with 8 bases identical to TRBD1. The CDR3 sequence is 15 residues long. Per the germline V gene, CDR1 is LNHDA and CDR2 is SQIVND (reference sequence). Trimming at V came to 3 bases and at J to 2 bases, leaving 6 bases not matched to a gene. DNA of the CDR3: TGTGCCAGTAGTATTGGGACAGGTGGGGCCTACGAGCAGTACTTC. Its translation is CASSIGTGGAYEQYF.

This clonotype was recorded a few times. This chain connects TRBV25-1 to TRBJ2-3; tentative D call: TRBD2 (7 bases). CDR3 size: 17 residues. Trimming removed 4 bases from V and 2 bases from J, with 19 bases in between. Looked up from germline, CDR1 is MGHDK and CDR2 is SYGVNS. The CDR3 spells CASSGIKGGGLTDTQYF. As DNA, the CDR3 is TGTGCCAGCAGTGGCATAAAAGGGGGGGGCCTCACAGATACGCAGTATTTT.

This clonotype was seen many times. The chain couples TRBV10-3 to TRBJ1-1; D is undetermined. With 8 bases removed from V and 1 base from J, the gap between germline ends came to 11 bases. There are 13 residues in the CDR3. Looked up from germline, CDR1 is ENHRY and CDR2 is SYGVKD. The CDR3 DNA sequence: TGTGCCATCGCGGAGGGATCGAACACTGAAGCTTTCTTT. This encodes CAIAEGSNTEAFF.

The CDR3 region has the DNA TGTGCCAGCAGCTCCCCCACCGGGACAGGGAGTGAAAAACTGTTTTTT. As protein: CASSSPTGTGSEKLFF. J is TRBJ1-4 and V is TRBV7-9, with 9 bases fitting TRBD1. The germline V gene has CDR1 SEHNR and CDR2 FQNEAQ (reference sequence). V was clipped by 4 bases and J by 7 bases; unmatched bases: 10. The CDR3 length is 16 residues.

In its sample, this clonotype was seen many times. The gene calls are TRBV12-5 and TRBJ1-2; D is ambiguous. The germline CDR1 and CDR2 sequences are LGHNT and FRNRAP. This CDR3 contains 11 residues. V lost 2 bases and J lost 6, with 4 bases in between. The CDR3 loop is CASGLRDGYTF. The CDR3 bases are TGTGCTAGTGGTTTGCGAGATGGCTACACCTTC.

The table lists this clonotype with many counts. The J gene is TRBJ2-7, the V gene TRBV28; D ambiguous. The V gene lost 7 bases and the J gene lost 1 base, with 5 bases spanning the gap. Germline V gene sequence: CDR1 MDHEN, CDR2 SYDVKM. The CDR3 runs to 11 residues. The CDR3 is CASMGSYEQYF. In DNA, the CDR3 is TGTGCCAGCATGGGTTCCTACGAGCAGTACTTC.

This clonotype was recorded many times. The chain links TRBV7-9 to TRBJ2-7; 7 nucleotides align to TRBD1. Germline-derived CDR1 and CDR2 are SEHNR and FQNEAQ (reference sequence). Unmatched junction bases numbered 11, after V lost 5 bases and J lost 1 base. The CDR3 is made up of 16 amino acids. The CDR3 bases are TGTGCCAGCAGCCCGACTGGGGGACAGTGGTCCTACGAGCAGTACTTC. This translates into CASSPTGGQWSYEQYF.

There are many counts of this clonotype. The CDR3 DNA reads TGTGCCAGCTCTAAAGTGCAGAATGCTCCAGACGAGCAGTACTTC. Translation gives CASSKVQNAPDEQYF. The rearrangement uses TRBV7-2 and TRBJ2-7; D is unresolved. V was clipped by 8 bases and J by 5 bases, with 22 bases between them. From germline, CDR1 is SGHTA and CDR2 FQGNSA. The CDR3 sequence is 15 residues long.

This clonotype was counted at least ten times. The chain recombines TRBV28 with TRBJ2-4; D unclear. Germline V gives CDR1 MDHEN, CDR2 SYDVKM. Trimming stripped 5 bases from V and 0 bases from J, with 17 bases between. This CDR3 region has 17 residues. CDR3 sequence: CASSPRPDTLAKNIQYF. The CDR3 coding sequence is TGTGCCAGCAGTCCCCGCCCCGACACACTAGCCAAAAACATTCAGTACTTC.

This clonotype was counted many times. V and J are TRBV19 and TRBJ1-2; 7 nucleotides line up with TRBD1. V lost 6 bases and J lost 4; bases outside the gene matches: 5. Germline lookup yields CDR1 LNHDA and CDR2 SQIVND (reference sequence). The CDR3 runs 13 residues. The CDR3 DNA follows: TGTGCCAGTAGCGACCGGGACAGCTATGGCTACACCTTC. This encodes CASSDRDSYGYTF.

This sequence joins TRBV10-3 and TRBJ2-7; no clear D gene. CDR1 and CDR2 (germline): ENHRY, SYGVKD. The CDR3 extends over 14 amino acids. V was trimmed by 0 bases and J by 2 bases, leaving 8 bases between them. As DNA, the CDR3 is TGTGCCATCAGTGAGTCTCAGATTACCTACGAGCAGTACTTC. This sequence encodes CAISESQITYEQYF.

In its sample, this clonotype was seen many times. V usage is TRBV6-1 and J usage is TRBJ2-2; tentatively, D is TRBD2 (5 bases). Germline CDR1 is MNHNS and CDR2 is SASEGT. V dropped 6 bases and J dropped 4 bases, with 12 bases sitting between them. The CDR3 has 14 residues. The CDR3 loop is CASSSGFVTGELFF. CDR3 nucleotides: TGTGCCAGCAGCTCGGGGTTCGTCACCGGGGAGCTGTTTTTT.

This clonotype is a singleton in its sample. A far larger clone differs by one base, so this is likely a read error. The gene calls are TRBV11-2 and TRBJ2-2, with D unresolved. Trimming removed 1 base at V and 1 base at J, with 4 bases between. The germline gives CDR1 SGHAT, CDR2 FQNNGV. The CDR3 runs to 14 residues. For the CDR3, the DNA is TGTGCCAGCAGCTTAGGCGGGAACACCGGGGAGCTGTTTTTT. Protein product: CASSLGGNTGELFF.

This clonotype came up a few times. Possible read error: a much larger clone is one base away. The genes are TRBV2 and TRBJ2-7, with D perhaps matching TRBD2 (5 bases). Trimming cost V 3 bases and J 4 bases, with 13 bases left between them. Germline lookup yields CDR1 SNHLY and CDR2 FYNNEI. The CDR3 contains 14 residues. In nucleotides, the CDR3 is TGTGCCAGCAGTGACGCGGGTACCCCGTACGAGCAGTACTTC. This sequence encodes CASSDAGTPYEQYF. Full variable domain (missing parts from reference TRBV2 and TRBJ2-7): EPEVTQTPSHQVTQMGQEVILRCVPISNHLYFYWYRQILGQKVEFLVSFYNNEISEKSEIFDDQFSVERPDGSNFTLKIRSTKLEDSAMYFCASSDAGTPYEQYFGPGTRLTVT.

This clonotype was observed many times. V is TRBV5-1 and J is TRBJ1-1, with 11 bases that match TRBD1. The CDR3 length is 14 residues. The germline V gene has CDR1 SGHRS and CDR2 YFSETQ. V shed 3 bases and J 4 bases; nucleotides not matched to a gene: 2. The CDR3 nucleotides read TGCGCCAGCAGCTGGGACAGGGGGATCACTGAAGCTTTCTTT. Its translation is CASSWDRGITEAFF.